The T cell receptor beta chain described here comes from a study of cytomegalovirus exposure and HLA in healthy donors. Overall study findings and caveats: Some TCR beta chains (more than 150 of them) were listed as cytomegalovirus-associated.

With 60 Vbeta and 13 Jbeta primers, the PCR was carried out. Sequencing used immunoSEQ multiplex PCR; TCRdb keeps in-frame clones, though not all of them. This sample yields roughly 190,000 clones, of which approximately 82% are seen a single time; roughly a tenth belongs to the top ten. CDR1 is SGHRS and CDR2 is YFSETQ in the germline V gene. The CDR3 contains 16 residues. Trimming at V came to 4 bases and at J to 1 base, leaving 8 bases not matched to a gene. On this clone itself: Its antigen is not identified.

This TCR derives from a woman between 45 and 65 years old in good health and CMV-seropositive. Sequencing was carried out using PBMCs. The chain recombines TRBV5-1 with TRBJ2-5, with 9 bases lining up with TRBD2. Here the CDR3 reads CASSLLAGSIQETQYF. The DNA of the CDR3 is TGCGCCAGCAGCCTCCTAGCGGGGAGCATCCAAGAGACCCAGTACTTC.